The source of this T cell receptor (beta chain) is a study of regulatory T cells in long-lasting Graves disease listed by TCRdb under 2021. General notes on the study: In the newly diagnosed Graves' disease group, patients had been taking antithyroid drugs for less than 3 months. Peripheral blood TCR sequencing and RNA sequencing compared persistent Graves' disease patients with newly diagnosed Graves' disease patients. The study was conducted in China and was registered as a clinical trial. A total of about 35 samples underwent TCR sequencing, from roughly 13 patients with persistent Graves' disease and some 20 patients with newly diagnosed Graves' disease.

Trimming takes 2 bases from V and 12 bases from J, and the germline ends sit 12 bases apart. For CDR1 and CDR2, the germline V gene (reference sequence) lists SGHKS and YYEKEE. Including the terminal cysteine and phenylalanine, the CDR3 comprises 12 residues. Solely the CDR3 DNA is kept, with 36 bases framed from the first base. Libraries came from multiplex PCR. Sequencing instrument: Illumina HiSeq 4000. TCR beta libraries were built with iRepertoire HTBI primers and Arm-PCR amplification of CDR3 regions. PCR products were gel purified before sequencing. The source study handled its data this way. Across samples, fewer than 70 TRBV and 12 to 15 TRBJ segments were identified and used for gene usage analysis of CDR3 amino acid clonotypes. Filtered high-quality paired reads were merged into contigs using COPE and FqMerger. BLAST was used to align contigs to IMGT TRBV, TRBD and TRBJ reference genes, and CDR3 was defined according to IMGT. Any clonotype with a frequency above 0.1% was counted as a highly expanded clone. Shannon entropy served as the measure of repertoire diversity, while the Gini coefficient captured V-J evenness. A clonotype was considered public if more than one individual shared it. TCRdb ran its own pipeline on the public reads, namely fastp trimming at Q25 and MiXCR clone calling, and kept in-frame beta chains. Rows matching on CDR3 protein sequence are summarized as one entry with the most common DNA and genes. TCRdb, not the authors, supplied the V and J calls. Recorded for this sample are under 300,000 distinct CDR3 sequences; approximately 20% of them occurred a single time. Clones ranked in the top ten supply roughly 15% of the sample.

This clonotype occurred many times. Its antigen is unknown. Base qualities were left out, and no much larger clone turns up one base away. The sample's time point label, decoded: newly diagnosed GD, antithyroid drugs for less than 3 months. For both TCR sequencing and RNA sequencing, RNA was extracted from PBMCs in TRIzol. Graves' disease was diagnosed according to American Thyroid Association guidelines. Patients for the study were recruited at an endocrinology department in Xi'an, China. Each patient gave approximately 10 milliliters of peripheral blood, collected in an EDTA anticoagulant tube. Ficoll Paque Plus density gradient separation was used to isolate PBMCs, and no further T cell sorting was performed. RNA quality was checked with an Agilent 2100 Bioanalyzer and agarose gel, and concentration with a NanoDrop 2000. Findings and caveats that apply to the study as a whole: Peripheral blood alone was examined, since thyroid tissue, which constituted the primary lesion, could not be accessed. Persistent disease showed preferential use of TRBV28, TRBJ1-2 and TRBJ2-5, whereas newly diagnosed disease favored TRBV20-1 and TRBJ2-1. The small sample size was acknowledged by the authors as a limitation that may reduce accuracy. Only the TCR beta chain was sequenced and analyzed. Compared with newly diagnosed patients, persistent Graves' disease patients had lower TCR Shannon entropy and fewer highly expanded clones, which suggests clonal expansion. More public clonotypes were shared among persistent patients (approximately 3,000) than among newly diagnosed patients (more than 900).

The data also belong to a second study, concerning T cells in Graves' hyperthyroidism and ophthalmopathy. The second publication reports: A patient counted as having stable Graves' hyperthyroidism if no progression to ophthalmopathy occurred over 18 months of follow-up. The hyperthyroidism patients were between 18 and 65 years old and newly diagnosed, with a disease duration of less than 2 months. Any patient with an uncontrolled infection, another autoimmune disease, pregnancy or lactation was excluded. Diagnoses were established on the basis of clinical symptoms, serum thyroxine and TRAb, thyroid ultrasound, and orbital computed tomography. The first round of RT-PCR for the TCR CDR3 was performed with the HTBI primer set and the Qiagen OneStep RT-PCR kit. Most expanded thyroid clonotypes (frequency above 0.001) were also detected in blood, suggesting blood repertoires may reflect thyroid immune responses. Ophthalmopathy was separated from stable hyperthyroidism by a 13 V-J signature model, with just over 85% sensitivity and about 84% specificity obtained in cross-validation and 80%/75% obtained in testing. In validation, the model predicted progression to ophthalmopathy a median of about 6.8 months before onset, with roughly 70% sensitivity and around 76% specificity. To identify TCR V-J signatures that set the groups apart, the researchers used a discovery cohort of 100 or so patients, made up of under 50 with Graves' ophthalmopathy and about 60 with stable Graves' hyperthyroidism. Whether ophthalmopathy could be predicted prospectively was tested in an independent validation cohort made up of 18 to 20 hyperthyroidism patients plus 17 patients who later progressed to ophthalmopathy. For training and testing, the 100 or so patients in the discovery cohort were randomly divided in a 7:3 ratio. In addition, the study compared T-cell repertoires in thyroid tissue and in blood from several Graves' hyperthyroidism patients. Once sampling was done, hyperthyroidism patients were given methimazole at a starting dose of 30 mg daily, whereas ophthalmopathy patients were given high-dose intravenous methylprednisolone. Libraries were constructed in a second round of multiplex PCR, after which size selection and purification were performed. Libraries were sequenced paired-end with 100 bp reads on an Illumina HiSeq2000. SOAPnuke was used to process the raw data, throwing out any read that contained adapters or uncalled bases, had a mean Phred below 15, or lacked an exact constant-primer or identifier match. High-quality paired reads were merged using COPE v1.2.5, and each unique nucleotide sequence was defined as a clonotype. Clonotypes were aligned to IMGT TRBV, TRBD and TRBJ reference segments using MiTCR v1.1. Analysis was restricted to V-J combinations with a frequency above 0.0001, which covered 98% to 99.2% of repertoires. A TCS score was defined as the ratio of F50 (clonal expansion) to E x V (chaos), with BLOSUM62-based TCRdist applied between CDR3 peptides within each V-J. Welch's t-statistics and random forest reduced fewer than 550 V-J features to around 14, which were used in a naive Bayes classifier (R e1071). Sample size was not statistically predetermined, and investigators were not blinded to group allocation. TCR Vbeta CDR3 sequencing of some 140 peripheral blood samples (under 45 ophthalmopathy, under 80 hyperthyroidism and approximately 17 progressor patients) is reported in the paper.

The sequence came from a woman aged 25 to 45 with Graves disease. Donor details come from another sample of the same person, matched by shared clones. Specimen: peripheral blood mononuclear cells (PBMCs), collected at new diagnosis, from a patient treated with antithyroid drugs. The chain links TRBV5-5 with TRBJ1-5, with the D gene uncertain. In nucleotides, the sequence is TGTGCCAGCAGCTTCCCCGGGGAGGTCCAGCATTTT. It codes for CASSFPGEVQHF.